This T cell receptor beta chain was sequenced during a study of cytomegalovirus exposure and HLA in healthy donors. Primers for the PCR totalled 60 Vbeta and 13 Jbeta. The method was immunoSEQ multiplex PCR; TCRdb's version includes in-frame clones alone and lacks a portion of them. The data contain 35,000 to 45,000 clones, about 60% of them singletons. CDR3 size: 12 residues. With 2 bases removed from V and 13 bases from J, the gap between germline ends came to 12 bases. The V gene's germline CDR1 is MNHEY and CDR2 SVGAGI. This clone was detected only a few times. Its target is unknown. Study-level findings and limits: Some TCR beta chains (about 180 of them) were listed as cytomegalovirus-associated.

Sequencing used PBMCs. This sequence was found in a man between 60 and 75 years old in good health and CMV-seropositive. The genes are TRBV6-5 and TRBJ2-1; D remains unclear. CDR3 bases: TGTGCCAGCAGTTACGACCGGAGTTCTCAGTTCTTC. It specifies CASSYDRSSQFF.